This T cell receptor beta chain originates from a study of T-cell reconstitution after alpha-beta-depleted transplantation in children. Unique molecular identifiers tagged the TCRbeta library. TCRdb reprocessed the PCR reads with MiXCR, giving one entry per CDR3 protein. This sample has around 500,000 distinct CDR3 sequences, with approximately 12% found just once. The V end was cut by 7 bases, the J end by 4 bases, with 8 bases between. From germline, CDR1 is SGHAT and CDR2 FQNNGV. This CDR3 comprises 12 residues. This receptor was identified in a human donor who donated a stem cell graft to a child with combined immunodeficiency. V gene TRBV11-2 combines with J gene TRBJ2-1; no definite D call. Sample: PBMCs from the stem cell graft donor, taken from the stem cell graft. CDR3 amino acids: CASTPGYNEQFF. CDR3 DNA sequence: TGTGCCAGCACCCCTGGATACAATGAGCAGTTCTTC.